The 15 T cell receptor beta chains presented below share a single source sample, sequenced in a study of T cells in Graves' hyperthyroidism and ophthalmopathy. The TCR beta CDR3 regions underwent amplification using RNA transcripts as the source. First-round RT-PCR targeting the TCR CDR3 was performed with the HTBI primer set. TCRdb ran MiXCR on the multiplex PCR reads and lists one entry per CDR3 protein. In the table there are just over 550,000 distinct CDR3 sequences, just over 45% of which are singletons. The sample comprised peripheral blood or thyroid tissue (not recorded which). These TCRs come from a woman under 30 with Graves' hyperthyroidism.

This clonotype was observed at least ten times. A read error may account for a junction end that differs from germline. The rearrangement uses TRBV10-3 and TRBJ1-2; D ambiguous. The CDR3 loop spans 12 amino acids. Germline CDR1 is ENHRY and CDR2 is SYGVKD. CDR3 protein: CASSVAGYGYTF. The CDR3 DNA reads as TGTGCCAGCAGTGTGGCGGGGTATGGCTACACCTTC.

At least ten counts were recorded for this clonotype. The CDR3 spells CAIPGQNYEQYF. DNA of the CDR3: TGTGCCATCCCGGGACAGAATTACGAGCAGTACTTC. V is TRBV2 and J is TRBJ2-7; 7 bases fit TRBD1. From germline, CDR1 is SNHLY and CDR2 FYNNEI. Germline trimming cut 10 bases from V and 4 bases from J; bases unmatched to any gene: 7. The CDR3 spans 12 residues.

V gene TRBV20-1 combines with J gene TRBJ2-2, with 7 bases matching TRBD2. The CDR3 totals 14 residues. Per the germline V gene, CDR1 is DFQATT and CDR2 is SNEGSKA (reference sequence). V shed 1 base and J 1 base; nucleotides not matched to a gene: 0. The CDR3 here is CSARGGRNTGELFF. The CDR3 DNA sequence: TGCAGTGCTAGAGGCGGGAGGAACACCGGGGAGCTGTTTTTT.

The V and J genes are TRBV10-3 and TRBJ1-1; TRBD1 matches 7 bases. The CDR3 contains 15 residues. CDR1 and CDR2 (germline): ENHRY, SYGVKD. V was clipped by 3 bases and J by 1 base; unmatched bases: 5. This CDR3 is CAISEGGRENTEAFF. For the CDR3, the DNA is TGTGCCATCAGTGAAGGGGGCAGGGAGAACACTGAAGCTTTCTTT.

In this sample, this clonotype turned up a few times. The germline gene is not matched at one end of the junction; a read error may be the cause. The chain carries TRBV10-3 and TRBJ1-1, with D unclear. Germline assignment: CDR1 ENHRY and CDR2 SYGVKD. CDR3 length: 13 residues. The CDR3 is CASSPGPLLGAFF. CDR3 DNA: TGTGCCAGCAGTCCAGGACCACTACTCGGAGCTTTCTTT.

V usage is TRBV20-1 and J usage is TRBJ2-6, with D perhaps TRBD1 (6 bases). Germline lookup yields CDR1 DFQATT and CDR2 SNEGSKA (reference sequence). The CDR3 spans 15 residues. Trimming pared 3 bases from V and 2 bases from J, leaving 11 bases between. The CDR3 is CSASGGSAGANVLTF. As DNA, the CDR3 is TGCAGTGCTAGTGGGGGCTCCGCTGGGGCCAACGTCCTGACTTTC.

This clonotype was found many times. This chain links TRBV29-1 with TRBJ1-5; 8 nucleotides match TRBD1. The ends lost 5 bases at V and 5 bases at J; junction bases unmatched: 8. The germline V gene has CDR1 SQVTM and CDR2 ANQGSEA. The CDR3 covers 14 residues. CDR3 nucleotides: TGCAGCGTTTCGGACAGGGCTGGTGATCAGCCCCAGCATTTT. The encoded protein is CSVSDRAGDQPQHF.

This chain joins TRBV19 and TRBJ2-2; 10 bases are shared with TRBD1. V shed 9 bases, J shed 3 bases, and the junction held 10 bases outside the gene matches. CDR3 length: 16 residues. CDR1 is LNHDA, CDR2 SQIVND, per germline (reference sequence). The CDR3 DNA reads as TGTGCCAGCAGTTACGACAGGGGGCTGTACACCGGGGAGCTGTTTTTT. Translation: CASSYDRGLYTGELFF.

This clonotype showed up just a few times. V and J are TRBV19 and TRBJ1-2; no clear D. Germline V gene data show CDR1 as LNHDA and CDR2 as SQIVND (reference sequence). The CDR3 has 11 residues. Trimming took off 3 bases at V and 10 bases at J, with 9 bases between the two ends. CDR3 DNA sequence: TGTGCCAGTAGTATGGCAGAGATCTACACCTTC. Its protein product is CASSMAEIYTF. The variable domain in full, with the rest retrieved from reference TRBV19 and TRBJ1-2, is DGGITQSPKYLFRKEGQNVTLSCEQNLNHDAMYWYRQDPGQGLRLIYYSQIVNDFQKGDIAEGYSVSREKKESFPLTVTSAQKNPTAFYLCASSMAEIYTFGSGTRLTVV.

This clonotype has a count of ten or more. The CDR3 bases are TGTGCCAGTAGTTCCCAGGGAGGATTTAATGAAAAACTGTTTTTT. Translating it yields CASSSQGGFNEKLFF. The V gene is TRBV19, the J gene TRBJ1-4, with D possibly TRBD1 on 5 matching bases. Between the trimmed V and J ends, which lost 5 bases and 4 bases, there was a span of 14 bases. Germline V gene sequence: CDR1 LNHDA, CDR2 SQIVND (reference sequence). The CDR3 totals 15 residues.

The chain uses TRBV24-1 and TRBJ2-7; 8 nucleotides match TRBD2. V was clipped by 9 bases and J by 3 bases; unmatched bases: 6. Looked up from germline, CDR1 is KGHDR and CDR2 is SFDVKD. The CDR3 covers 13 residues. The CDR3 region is CATQGTRGYEQYF. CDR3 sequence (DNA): TGTGCCACCCAGGGGACTAGGGGCTACGAGCAGTACTTC.

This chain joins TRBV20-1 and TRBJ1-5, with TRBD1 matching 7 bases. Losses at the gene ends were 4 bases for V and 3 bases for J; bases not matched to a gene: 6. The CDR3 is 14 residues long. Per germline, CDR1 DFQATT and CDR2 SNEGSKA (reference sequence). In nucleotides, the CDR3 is TGCAGTGCTAAGTGGGGACAGTCCAATCAGCCCCAGCATTTT. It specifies CSAKWGQSNQPQHF.

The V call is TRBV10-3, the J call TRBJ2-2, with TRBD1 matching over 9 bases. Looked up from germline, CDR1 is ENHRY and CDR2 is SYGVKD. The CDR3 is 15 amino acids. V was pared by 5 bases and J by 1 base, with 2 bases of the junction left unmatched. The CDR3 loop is CAISLGQGNTGELFF. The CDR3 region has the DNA TGTGCCATCAGTTTGGGACAGGGGAACACCGGGGAGCTGTTTTTT.

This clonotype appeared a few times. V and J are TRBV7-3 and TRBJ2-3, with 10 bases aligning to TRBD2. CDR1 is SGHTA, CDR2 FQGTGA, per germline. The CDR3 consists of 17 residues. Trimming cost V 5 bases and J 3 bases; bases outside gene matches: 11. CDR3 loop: CASSARSSGSMTDTQYF. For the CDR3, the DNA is TGTGCCAGCAGCGCACGATCTAGCGGGAGTATGACAGATACGCAGTATTTT.

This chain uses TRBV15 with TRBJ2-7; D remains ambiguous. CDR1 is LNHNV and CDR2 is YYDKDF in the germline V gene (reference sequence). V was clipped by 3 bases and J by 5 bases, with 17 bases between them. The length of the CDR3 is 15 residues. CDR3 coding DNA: TGTGCCACCAGCAGGTATCCGGAGAAGGGCGACGAGCAGTACTTC. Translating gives CATSRYPEKGDEQYF.